Listed below are T cell receptor beta chains from one sample, sequenced in a study of chemoradiotherapy in HPV16-positive cancers. Repertoires were generated with immunoSEQ multiplex PCR, while TCRdb's copy carries only in-frame clones and drops some. The sample records about 53,000 clones, about nine tenths being singletons. This specimen consisted of blood, obtained from a patient who underwent chemoradiotherapy. The source of these receptors is a human donor with HPV-associated anogenital cancer. Each CDR3 is given with its conserved first and last residue. D genes are given only for firm matches. The size of a clone is reported for some rows only, either as once, few or many, or as a class for expanded clones.

v_gene	d_gene	j_gene	abundance	CDR3nt	CDR3aa
TRBV12-5	TRBD1	TRBJ1-5	-	TGTGCTAGTGGTTTGGTACGCGGGACAGGGGGCTCTCTCGCTTATCAGCCCCAGCATTTT	CASGLVRGTGGSLAYQPQHF
TRBV14	-	TRBJ2-3	-	TGTGCCAGCAGCCAAGTCGAAGGTAGATGGACAGATACGCAGTATTTT	CASSQVEGRWTDTQYF
TRBV5-4	TRBD2	TRBJ2-1	-	TGTGCCAGCAGCTTGGCCGGGGCTAGCGGGGAAAAGCAGTTCTTC	CASSLAGASGEKQFF
TRBV10-2	-	TRBJ1-5	-	TGCGCCAGCAGAGGAAGTTCTTATAGCAATCAGCCCCAGCATTTT	CASRGSSYSNQPQHF
TRBV6-8	-	TRBJ1-5	-	TGTGCCAGCAGTTACTCGGGAAGCGGGGGAAATCAGCCCCAGCATTTT	CASSYSGSGGNQPQHF
TRBV27	-	TRBJ2-7	-	TGTGCCAGCAGCCTCCGGGCCCTGGGCTACGAGCAGTACTTC	CASSLRALGYEQYF
TRBV4-3	-	TRBJ2-1	once	TGCGCCAGCAGCCAGGAACTAGCCGCACCCTACAATGAGCAGTTCTTC	CASSQELAAPYNEQFF
TRBV27	-	TRBJ2-1	-	TGTGCCAGCAGTCCGGACAAGAGCTCCTACAATGAGCAGTTCTTC	CASSPDKSSYNEQFF
TRBV30	-	TRBJ1-3	once	TGTGCCTCCTATATCTCTGGAAACACCATATATTTT	CASYISGNTIYF
TRBV7-9	-	TRBJ2-7	-	TGTGCCAGCAGCTTAAGTGGGGCAGACGAGCAGTACTTC	CASSLSGADEQYF
TRBV6-1	TRBD1	TRBJ2-1	-	TGTGCCAGCAGTGAACGGGCAGGGGGCGAACACAATGAGCAGTTCTTC	CASSERAGGEHNEQFF
TRBV18	TRBD1	TRBJ1-1	-	TGTGCCAGCTCACCAGGGGCAGGGGGGGAGAGGAACACTGAAGCTTTCTTT	CASSPGAGGERNTEAFF
TRBV4-2	TRBD1	TRBJ1-2	-	TGTGCCAGCGAGCCAACTGGGACAGGGTTGGAAGGCTACACCTTC	CASEPTGTGLEGYTF
TRBV7-6	-	TRBJ2-7	once	TGTGCCAGCAGCTTAGGAACTCATACCTACGGGGAGCAGTACTTC	CASSLGTHTYGEQYF
TRBV30	-	TRBJ1-5	-	TGTGCCTGGAGTGCCGGGACGGTCGGCGATCAGCCCCAGCATTTT	CAWSAGTVGDQPQHF
TRBV7-9	-	TRBJ2-3	-	TGTGCCAGCAGCTTAGGGGGGATCGCAGATACGCAGTATTTT	CASSLGGIADTQYF
TRBV7-9	-	TRBJ2-3	once	TGTGCCAGCAGCCCGATTAAGGGACCTAGCTTATTCACAGATACGCAGTATTTT	CASSPIKGPSLFTDTQYF
TRBV20-1	-	TRBJ1-2	-	TGCAGTGCTGGAGAGGGCTATGGCTACACCTTC	CSAGEGYGYTF
TRBV18	TRBD2	TRBJ2-1	-	TGTGCCAGCTCTCTTGGACTAGCGGGAGGGCTCGACAATGAGCAGTTCTTC	CASSLGLAGGLDNEQFF
TRBV6-5	-	TRBJ1-1	-	TGTGCCAGCAGGAGGGGCTCTACAAACACTGAAGCTTTCTTT	CASRRGSTNTEAFF
TRBV4-1	-	TRBJ2-1	-	TGCGCCAGCAGCCAAGGCCCCCCCCAGAGCTCCAGCTCCTACAATGAGCAGTTCTTC	CASSQGPPQSSSSYNEQFF
TRBV10-3	-	TRBJ2-7	-	TGTGCCATCAGTGAGTCGAATAACATCTACGAGCAGTACTTC	CAISESNNIYEQYF
TRBV4-3	-	TRBJ2-2	-	TGCGCCAGCAGCCAAGGATTCCCGGGGACCATAAACACCGGGGAGCTGTTTTTT	CASSQGFPGTINTGELFF
TRBV7-6	-	TRBJ1-5	-	TGTGCCAGCAGCTTAGGGCGGGACGGGATGTCACCCCAGCATTTT	CASSLGRDGMSPQHF
TRBV6-5	-	TRBJ1-2	-	TGTGCCAGCAGACGGGCCGGCGGCGGCTATGGCTACACCTTC	CASRRAGGGYGYTF
TRBV4-1	-	TRBJ1-1	-	TGCGCCAGCAGCCAAGTTCCGGGGGCTAGCACTGAAGCTTTCTTT	CASSQVPGASTEAFF
TRBV21-1	-	TRBJ2-7	-	TGTAGATTTCGGTTGACAGGGGATTTTATCGGCGACGAGCAGTACTTC	CRFRLTGDFIGDEQYF
TRBV4-3	-	TRBJ2-3	-	TGCGCCAGCAGCCACGCAGGGGGGAGGGGATCAGATACGCAGTATTTT	CASSHAGGRGSDTQYF
TRBV7-2	TRBD1	TRBJ2-2	once	TGTGCCAGCAGCCCCCGGACAGGGGGGTATCGATCTACCGGGGAGCTATTTTTT	CASSPRTGGYRSTGELFF
TRBV4-1	-	TRBJ1-1	-	TGCGCCAGCAGCTCGGTTTGGGGCAAGGACACTGAAGCTTTCTTT	CASSSVWGKDTEAFF
TRBV7-8	TRBD2	TRBJ2-5	-	TGTGCCAGCAGCCCAACGCCTAGCGGGGAGCAAGAGACCCAGTACTTC	CASSPTPSGEQETQYF
TRBV20-1	-	TRBJ1-2	-	TGCAGTGCTGGACCGGGAGGCTACACCTTC	CSAGPGGYTF
TRBV7-3	-	TRBJ2-7	once	TGTGCCAGCAGCCCCCGAGGTGGGCGGGTCGAGCAGTACTTC	CASSPRGGRVEQYF
TRBV7-2	-	TRBJ2-7	-	TGTGCCAGCAGCCAATACGAGGCTAGCAGCTCCTACGAGCAGTACTTC	CASSQYEASSSYEQYF
TRBV25-1	-	TRBJ1-2	-	TGTGCCAGCCTGGGAGACACCACGTGGGGCTACACCTTC	CASLGDTTWGYTF
TRBV19	-	TRBJ1-3	few	TGTGCCAGTAGTAGTCGGCAGGGGATCTCTGGAAACACCATATATTTT	CASSSRQGISGNTIYF
TRBV19	TRBD2	TRBJ2-1	once	TGTGCCAGTAGTATAGATAGACTAGCGGGAGGAGTCAGTGAGCAGTTCTTC	CASSIDRLAGGVSEQFF
TRBV11-2	-	TRBJ2-5	-	TGTGCCAGCAGCTTAGCGGGCAGCCAGTACCAAGAGACCCAGTACTTC	CASSLAGSQYQETQYF
TRBV5-6	-	TRBJ1-2	-	TGTGCCAGCACCTTTTCCCAGAGGACAGCACTCTATGGCTACACCTTC	CASTFSQRTALYGYTF
TRBV6-1	TRBD1	TRBJ2-7	-	TGTGCCATCAGACGATGGGACAGGGGGCTCGACGAGCAGTACTTC	CAIRRWDRGLDEQYF
TRBV29-1	-	TRBJ2-5	-	TGCAGCGTTCAAGACAGAGAGACCCAGTACTTC	CSVQDRETQYF
TRBV2	-	TRBJ1-5	-	TGTGCCAGCAGGCTCTTGCAGAATCAGCCCCAGCATTTT	CASRLLQNQPQHF
TRBV27	-	TRBJ2-3	-	TGTGCCAGCAGTCGACTCCCAGGAGATACGCAGTATTTT	CASSRLPGDTQYF
TRBV9	-	TRBJ2-2	-	TGTGCCAGCAGCCAAAACCCCACCGTGGCCGGGGAGCTGTTTTTT	CASSQNPTVAGELFF
TRBV5-4	-	TRBJ2-7	-	TGTGCCAGCAGCTTGGGAGGGGGCTCCTACGAGCAGTACTTC	CASSLGGGSYEQYF
TRBV5-4	TRBD1	TRBJ1-2	-	TGTGCCAGCAGTCCTTGGACAGGGGGCTACACCTTC	CASSPWTGGYTF
TRBV29-1	-	TRBJ1-2	-	TGCAGCGTTGTAGGGGGTCAGTATGGCTACACCTTC	CSVVGGQYGYTF
TRBV6-1	TRBD2	TRBJ2-2	few	TGTGCCAGCAGTGAACTAGCGGGAGGGCCCGGGGAGCTGTTTTTT	CASSELAGGPGELFF
TRBV23-1	TRBD1	TRBJ2-5	-	TGCGCCAGCAGTCAATCCCGGGACAGTCAAGAGACCCAGTACTTC	CASSQSRDSQETQYF
TRBV5-4	-	TRBJ2-7	-	TGTGCCAGCAGCCCGCCCACACGTGAGTACCACGAGCAGTACTTC	CASSPPTREYHEQYF